Listed below are T cell receptor beta chains from one sample, sequenced in a study of blood T cell repertoires in COVID-19. Only in-frame clones appear in the TCRdb table, and some are missing; sequencing was by immunoSEQ multiplex PCR. The table records about 420,000 clones, roughly 90% of them present only once. Sequenced sample: peripheral blood. All receptors come from a young man with COVID-19, enrolled during active disease. CDR3s include the opening cysteine and the closing phenylalanine or tryptophan. The D gene is left open where the match is weak. The size of a clone is reported for some rows only, either as once, few or many, or as a class for expanded clones.

TRBV18	16	NA	TRBJ2-3	TRBD2	TGTGCCAGCTCACCATGGAGAGCGGGGGGCACAGATACGCAGTATTTT	CASSPWRAGGTDTQYF
TRBV3-1/TRBV3-2	15	NA	TRBJ2-2	TRBD2	TGTGCCAGCAGTTCGGGACTAGAGAGGACCGGGGAGCTGTTTTTT	CASSSGLERTGELFF
TRBV29-1	18	NA	TRBJ2-1	TRBD2	TGCAGCGTGATGACTAGCGGGGGGACCGTTAGCTCCTACAATGAGCAGTTCTTC	CSVMTSGGTVSSYNEQFF
TRBV7-2	12	NA	TRBJ2-3	NA	TGTGCCAGCAGCTCCCCCTTAGATACGCAGTATTTT	CASSSPLDTQYF
TRBV15	16	NA	TRBJ2-1	NA	TGTGCCACCAGCAGAGATTACGGGGTCTCCTACAATGAGCAGTTCTTC	CATSRDYGVSYNEQFF
TRBV6-5	15	NA	TRBJ2-3	TRBD1	TGTGCCAGCAGCCACGGGGGACAGGGCAGGGATACGCAGTATTTT	CASSHGGQGRDTQYF
TRBV2	12	NA	TRBJ1-1	NA	TGTGCCAGCGGCCCGGGTGACACTGAAGCTTTCTTT	CASGPGDTEAFF
TRBV6-6	15	NA	TRBJ1-3	TRBD1	TGTGCCAGCATCGGACGGACAGGGGTAGGAAACACCATATATTTT	CASIGRTGVGNTIYF
TRBV12-5	17	NA	TRBJ2-5	TRBD2	TGTGCTAGTGGTTCGGGCCGGACTAGCGGGGTATTAGAGACCCAGTACTTC	CASGSGRTSGVLETQYF
TRBV29-1	14	NA	TRBJ2-1	TRBD1	TGCAGCGTTGAACTGGGACAGGGGTCGAATGAGCAGTTCTTC	CSVELGQGSNEQFF
TRBV2	12	NA	TRBJ1-1	NA	TGTGCCAGCAGGCCCAGCGGCACTGAAGCTTTCTTT	CASRPSGTEAFF
TRBV3-1/TRBV3-2	17	NA	TRBJ2-7	NA	TGTGCCAGCAGCCAAGGTGGCAGGGGATCCACTTGGAACGAGCAGTACTTC	CASSQGGRGSTWNEQYF
TRBV3-1/TRBV3-2	13	NA	TRBJ2-5	NA	TGTGCCAGCAGAGGGACTTGGCAAGAGACCCAGTACTTC	CASRGTWQETQYF
TRBV7-9	15	NA	TRBJ1-2	TRBD1	TGTGCCAGCAGTTACCGGGACAGGGGGAACTATGGCTACACCTTC	CASSYRDRGNYGYTF
TRBV27	14	once	TRBJ1-1	TRBD1	TGTGCCAGCAAACACAGGGGGATGAACACTGAAGCTTTCTTT	CASKHRGMNTEAFF
TRBV19	13	NA	TRBJ2-7	NA	TGTGCCAGTAGTACGTCTATCACCTACGAGCAGTACTTC	CASSTSITYEQYF
TRBV11-2	12	NA	TRBJ1-2	NA	TGTGCCAGCAGCTCCAGGGTGGGTGGCTACACCTTC	CASSSRVGGYTF
TRBV4-1	13	NA	TRBJ1-1	NA	TGCGCCAGCAGCCAAGGGACTTGGACTGAAGCTTTCTTT	CASSQGTWTEAFF
TRBV10-1	15	NA	TRBJ2-6	NA	TGCGCCAGCAGTTCTAGGGGGACTGGGGCCAACGTCCTGACTTTC	CASSSRGTGANVLTF
TRBV11-3	13	NA	TRBJ1-1	NA	TGTGCCAGCAGCCGGGGCAGGGAGGGCGAAGCTTTCTTT	CASSRGREGEAFF
TRBV29-1	15	NA	TRBJ2-3	NA	TGCAGCGTTGAGATGGTACTCGCCAGCACAGATACGCAGTATTTT	CSVEMVLASTDTQYF
TRBV5-4	19	NA	TRBJ1-6	TRBD1	TGTGCCAGCAGCTTATCGACAGGGCACGAACCCTCCTATAATTCACCCCTCCACTTT	CASSLSTGHEPSYNSPLHF
TRBV12-3/TRBV12-4	13	NA	TRBJ1-1	NA	TGTGCCAGCAGTTTACAGGGTCACCAGGCCGCTTTCTTT	CASSLQGHQAAFF